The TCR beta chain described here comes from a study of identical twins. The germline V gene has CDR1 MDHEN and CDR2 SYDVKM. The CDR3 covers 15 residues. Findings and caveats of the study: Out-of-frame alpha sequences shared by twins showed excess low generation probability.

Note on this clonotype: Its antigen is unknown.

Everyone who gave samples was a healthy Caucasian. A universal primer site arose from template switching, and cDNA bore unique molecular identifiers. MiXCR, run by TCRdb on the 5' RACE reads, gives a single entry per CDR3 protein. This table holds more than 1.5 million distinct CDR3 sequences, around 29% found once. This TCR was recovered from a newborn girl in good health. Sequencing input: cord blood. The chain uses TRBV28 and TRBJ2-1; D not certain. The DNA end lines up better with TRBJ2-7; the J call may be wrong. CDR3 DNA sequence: TGTGCCAGCAGCCCCGGCAGGAGCTCCTACAATGAGCAGTACTTC. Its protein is CASSPGRSSYNEQYF.